This paragraph covers one T cell receptor (beta chain) sequence. Its antigen is currently unknown. CDR3 length: 16 amino acids. V gave up 6 bases and J gave up 8 bases; unmatched junction bases: 10. TCR beta CDR3 sequences were amplified from RNA transcripts. Using the HTBI primer set, a first-round RT-PCR was run on the TCR CDR3. TCRdb passed the multiplex PCR reads through MiXCR, listing each CDR3 protein once. The sample lists more than 300,000 distinct CDR3 sequences, about 14% occurring once. The record originates from a study of T cells in Graves' hyperthyroidism and ophthalmopathy. Points from the study as a whole: Model predictions of ophthalmopathy came a median about six months before onset.

Sequenced sample: blood. V usage is TRBV12-3 or TRBV12-4 and J usage is TRBJ1-6, with TRBD1 matching over 10 bases. The clonotype originates from a woman between 25 and 40 years old with Graves' ophthalmopathy. The CDR3 is CASSKSRDRGYSPLHF. CDR3 nucleotides: TGTGCCAGCAGCAAGAGCCGGGACAGGGGTTATTCACCCCTCCACTTT.